The T cell receptor (beta chain) described here comes from a study of Graves' ophthalmopathy and Graves' hyperthyroidism. Overall study: Before any treatment, peripheral blood was taken at the initial diagnosis.

This clonotype was detected many times. Its target is not known. Study conclusions and caveats: Appearing in blood as well were most expanded thyroid clonotypes above 0.001 frequency.

Amplification of TCR beta CDR3 regions used RNA transcripts. HTBI primers were employed in first-round RT-PCR, then a second-round multiplex PCR followed. TCRdb analysed the multiplex PCR reads with MiXCR anew, one entry per CDR3 protein. The table includes hundreds of thousands of distinct CDR3 sequences, about 38% detected once. CDR1 is SGHTA, CDR2 FQGNSA, per germline. The J segment lost 8 bases and the V segment lost 2 bases, leaving 2 bases of the junction unmatched. The CDR3 is 12 amino acids. None of the included patients had other autoimmune diseases, uncontrolled infections, pregnancy or lactation, as these led to exclusion. Clinical symptoms, serum thyroxine, TRAb, thyroid ultrasound and orbital computed tomography determined diagnosis.

Sample: peripheral blood. This clonotype originated in an adult man with Graves' ophthalmopathy. V is TRBV7-2 and J is TRBJ1-1, with 7 bases aligning to TRBD1. DNA of the CDR3: TGTGCCAGCAGCTTACAGGGACAGGAAGCTTTCTTT. Protein: CASSLQGQEAFF.